This TCR beta chain was identified during a study of blood T cell repertoires in COVID-19 (dated by TCRdb to the early 2020s). For the wider study: Recovered participants in ImmuneRACE Cohort 3 were defined by two consecutive negative NP/OP PCR tests, clearance by a healthcare professional, or resolution of symptoms. Samples from collaborators originated in the United States, Italy and Spain and spanned both the acute and convalescent phases of COVID-19. The material from the prospective study consisted of cDNA or gDNA derived from T cells, B-cell-depleted T cells, or PBMCs. The dataset comprised deeply sampled blood TCRbeta repertoires from subjects exposed to, actively infected with, or recovered from COVID-19. The repertoires were released in a freely available public database meant as a resource for research on the immune response to SARS-CoV-2. The samples were drawn from the first 160 participants of the ongoing ImmuneRACE study and from roughly 1,300 subjects provided by 6 global collaborators. The sample metadata nearly always contained a de-identified subject ID, COVID-19 status, age in years and sex. Where HLA class I and class II types were available, the types were taken from metadata supplied by the sample provider, not from assay-based typing. Study-wide conclusions, independent of this receptor: How much clinical and demographic metadata was included differed by source and by participant, and the metadata was provided uncurated.

Participants in the prospective study were aged about 18 to 89 years, lived in more than 20 United States geographic areas, and enrolled through a virtual design. Cohort assignment in the prospective study relied on participant-reported clinical history from a screening survey and a study questionnaire. Each participant in the prospective study had whole blood, serum and a nasopharyngeal or oropharyngeal swab collected by mobile phlebotomists. Participants in the prospective study had the option to provide additional blood draws and questionnaires over a roughly 2-month period. Blood samples from the prospective study were shipped frozen or at room temperature prior to DNA extraction. TCRbeta CDR3 regions were amplified from genomic DNA using the immunoSEQ Assay, a bias-controlled multiplex PCR. In the authors' own workflow: The number of nucleated cells in each sample was estimated from the amplification of reference gene primers within the assay. To quantify the absolute abundance of each unique TCRbeta CDR3 rearrangement, sequence reads were collapsed and filtered. For each sample, productive Simpson clonality was calculated by taking the square root of Simpson's diversity index across productive rearrangements. Not all clones reach the TCRdb copy of this immuneACCESS table, which keeps in-frame sequences only. Checked studies attribute under half of the gap to unresolved V genes and leave the rest unexplained. V and J calls and clone size come straight from that table; D and trimming were deduced from the DNA. The sample table lists roughly 340,000 clones, 70% to 90% of them with a count of one. The ten largest make up less than 2.5% of the sample.

From the cysteine through the phenylalanine, the CDR3 covers 18 amino acids. Just the 54-base CDR3 DNA is kept, in frame starting at base 1. V lost 5 bases and J lost 9 bases, and the count of bases not matched to a germline gene is 14. The germline V gene (reference sequence) yields LNHDA for CDR1 and SQIVND for CDR2. About this clone itself: What antigen it recognizes has not been identified. No qualities accompany the bases; no much larger clone lies one base away.

The sample was PBMCs or T cells enriched from blood (not recorded which). This clonotype originated in a man between 40 and 49 years old in a cohort exposed to, infected with or recovered from COVID-19 (not recorded which). The chain couples TRBV19 to TRBJ2-1; TRBD2 agrees with 15 junctional bases. The bases are TGTGCCAGTAGTGCCCACCCCGGACTAGCGGGAGGGCGGGTTGAGCAGTTCTTC. Translated, this is CASSAHPGLAGGRVEQFF.